The clone carrying this T cell receptor beta chain has more than one count but fewer than ten. These data come from a study of T cells after yellow fever vaccination. Study conclusions and caveats: At day 0, almost all vaccine-responding clonotypes escaped detection in the sorted memory subsets. The booster response re-showed most primary clones: 95% to 96% CD4, approximately 90% CD8.

V dropped 4 bases and J dropped 0 bases, with 7 bases sitting between them. This CDR3 comprises 13 residues. CDR1 is DFQATT, CDR2 SNEGSKA, per germline (reference sequence). TCRdb fed the 5' RACE reads into MiXCR, producing one record per CDR3 protein. Counted here are more than 50,000 distinct CDR3 sequences, approximately 6% occurring once; the ten biggest clones make up roughly 31%. The sequencing here drew on PBMCs, either bulk or a sorted T-cell subset (CD4+, CD8+, memory, or dextramer-sorted; not recorded which), taken on the day of the yellow fever booster vaccination. This rearrangement joins TRBV20-1 to TRBJ2-1; no clear D. This TCR was recovered from a young man who received the YFV17D yellow fever vaccine. CDR3 DNA sequence: TGCAGTGCTACCAGGAGCTCCTACAATGAGCAGTTCTTC. Translation gives CSATRSSYNEQFF.